A selection of T cell receptor beta chains follows, all from one sample in a study of T cell repertoires in cytomegalovirus infection. TCRdb itself ran the reads through MiXCR, one entry per CDR3 protein. This sample has fewer than 200,000 distinct CDR3 sequences, with approximately 14% found just once. Specimen: PBMCs. The receptors shown here come from a human donor in good health (CMV status not recorded). Some clones in this sample may be carry-over from other donors' samples. Both conserved end residues are part of each CDR3. Fields, in order: J gene, clone size, D gene, V gene, CDR3 DNA, CDR3 protein. A D gene is named only where the DNA matches it firmly. The size entry is marked missing in some rows and otherwise reads once, few, many or a size class.

j_call: TRBJ2-7; clone_size: NA; d_call: TRBD1; v_call: TRBV3-1; cdr3_nt: TGTGCCAGCAGCCAGGGACAGTTCGGCGAGCAGTACTTC; cdr3_aa: CASSQGQFGEQYF
j_call: TRBJ2-1; clone_size: NA; d_call: NA; v_call: TRBV5-1; cdr3_nt: TGCGCCAGCAGCTTGACGGGGGCCGCTTTCAATGAGCAGTTCTTC; cdr3_aa: CASSLTGAAFNEQFF
j_call: TRBJ1-6; clone_size: NA; d_call: NA; v_call: TRBV7-6; cdr3_nt: TGTGCCAGCAGCACCGGAGACAGCTCGGCGGTCGCACCCCTCCACTTT; cdr3_aa: CASSTGDSSAVAPLHF
j_call: TRBJ2-3; clone_size: many; d_call: TRBD2; v_call: TRBV2; cdr3_nt: TGTGCCAGCAGCGCGACGGGACTAGCGGGCACAGATACGCAGTATTTT; cdr3_aa: CASSATGLAGTDTQYF
j_call: TRBJ2-1; clone_size: many; d_call: NA; v_call: TRBV11-2; cdr3_nt: TGTGCCAGCAGCCCCCTCAATGAGCAGTTCTTC; cdr3_aa: CASSPLNEQFF
j_call: TRBJ1-5; clone_size: many; d_call: NA; v_call: TRBV5-5; cdr3_nt: TGTGCCAGCAGCTTGGTGGGCAGTGGTTCGGGCAGCAATCAGCCCCAGCATTTT; cdr3_aa: CASSLVGSGSGSNQPQHF
j_call: TRBJ2-7; clone_size: many; d_call: NA; v_call: TRBV7-2; cdr3_nt: TGTGCCAGCAGAAAGGGGCTAGAGGTATCCCACGAGCAGTACTTC; cdr3_aa: CASRKGLEVSHEQYF
j_call: TRBJ1-3; clone_size: few; d_call: NA; v_call: TRBV20-1; cdr3_nt: TGCGGGGGGTTCTCTGGAAACACCATATATTTT; cdr3_aa: CGGFSGNTIYF
j_call: TRBJ2-1; clone_size: many; d_call: NA; v_call: TRBV6-2/TRBV6-3; cdr3_nt: TGTGCCAGCACCCGGGACACCTACAATGAGCAGTTCTTC; cdr3_aa: CASTRDTYNEQFF
j_call: TRBJ1-2; clone_size: few; d_call: TRBD1; v_call: TRBV27; cdr3_nt: TGTGCCAGCAGTTTAAAGACAGGGCCGGTCTATGGCTACACCTTC; cdr3_aa: CASSLKTGPVYGYTF
j_call: TRBJ2-1; clone_size: many; d_call: NA; v_call: TRBV24-1; cdr3_nt: TGTGCCACCAGTTGGAGGACTGAGCAGTTCTTC; cdr3_aa: CATSWRTEQFF
j_call: TRBJ1-5; clone_size: few; d_call: NA; v_call: TRBV10-3; cdr3_nt: TGTGCCATCAGTGAGTCGTCAGGGCGCCAGCCCCAGCATTTT; cdr3_aa: CAISESSGRQPQHF
j_call: TRBJ2-3; clone_size: NA; d_call: NA; v_call: TRBV5-4; cdr3_nt: TGTGCCAGCGGAGGACCCACAGATACGCAGTATTTT; cdr3_aa: CASGGPTDTQYF
j_call: TRBJ2-1; clone_size: NA; d_call: NA; v_call: TRBV6-5; cdr3_nt: TGTGCCAGCAGCCGTTCCCGTTCCTACAATGAGCAGTTCTTC; cdr3_aa: CASSRSRSYNEQFF
j_call: TRBJ1-1; clone_size: many; d_call: NA; v_call: TRBV7-6; cdr3_nt: TGTGCCAGCAGCTCCGACAGGAACACTGAAGCTTTCTTT; cdr3_aa: CASSSDRNTEAFF
j_call: TRBJ2-2; clone_size: few; d_call: NA; v_call: TRBV28; cdr3_nt: TGTGCCAGCAGTTCTGGACAGCCTAGCACCGGGGAGCTGTTTTTT; cdr3_aa: CASSSGQPSTGELFF
j_call: TRBJ2-5; clone_size: NA; d_call: NA; v_call: TRBV7-9; cdr3_nt: TGTGCCAGCAGCGATGTCGGAGGGAAGACCCAGTACTTC; cdr3_aa: CASSDVGGKTQYF
j_call: TRBJ2-1; clone_size: few; d_call: NA; v_call: TRBV9; cdr3_nt: TGTGCCAGCAGCCCTCGGGACCCGGCTCTGGAGCAGTTCTTC; cdr3_aa: CASSPRDPALEQFF
j_call: TRBJ1-5; clone_size: NA; d_call: NA; v_call: TRBV7-6; cdr3_nt: TGTGCCAGCAGCTTAAGGATTGGCGGCAGGGGAAGTGTCAATCAGCCCCAGCATTTT; cdr3_aa: CASSLRIGGRGSVNQPQHF
j_call: TRBJ1-1; clone_size: many; d_call: NA; v_call: TRBV6-2/TRBV6-3; cdr3_nt: TGTGCCAGCAGTTACTCGGTAGTTTTGTCTGGTGCGGGAGCAAACACTGAAGCTTTCTTT; cdr3_aa: CASSYSVVLSGAGANTEAFF
j_call: TRBJ2-2; clone_size: few; d_call: NA; v_call: TRBV27; cdr3_nt: TGTGCCAGCAGTTTAACCCGCGGGGAGCTGTTTTTT; cdr3_aa: CASSLTRGELFF
j_call: TRBJ2-3; clone_size: NA; d_call: NA; v_call: TRBV15; cdr3_nt: TGTGCCACCAGCAGAGGGGGCAGCTCAGATACGCAGTATTTT; cdr3_aa: CATSRGGSSDTQYF
j_call: TRBJ1-3; clone_size: many; d_call: TRBD1; v_call: TRBV28; cdr3_nt: TGTGCCAGCAGCTCCGACAGGGGGAACGGAAACACCATATATTTT; cdr3_aa: CASSSDRGNGNTIYF
j_call: TRBJ1-1; clone_size: few; d_call: NA; v_call: TRBV28; cdr3_nt: TGTGCCAGCAGTTCCCCGGGCCGGGGCACTGAAGCTTTCTTT; cdr3_aa: CASSSPGRGTEAFF
j_call: TRBJ1-2; clone_size: many; d_call: TRBD1; v_call: TRBV12-3/TRBV12-4; cdr3_nt: TGTGCCAGCAGTGAGGACAGGGGGAGCTATGGCTACACCTTC; cdr3_aa: CASSEDRGSYGYTF
j_call: TRBJ2-1; clone_size: few; d_call: TRBD2; v_call: TRBV27; cdr3_nt: TGTGCCAGCAGGACCGGGACTAGCGGGAGCGATGAGCAGTTCTTC; cdr3_aa: CASRTGTSGSDEQFF
j_call: TRBJ2-7; clone_size: many; d_call: NA; v_call: TRBV20-1; cdr3_nt: TGCAGTGCCCCCTTAGGGCGCTCCTACGAGCAGTACTTC; cdr3_aa: CSAPLGRSYEQYF
j_call: TRBJ1-6; clone_size: many; d_call: NA; v_call: TRBV7-3; cdr3_nt: TGTGCCAGCAGTCTTACATCGACAGCTGCGAATTCACCCCTCCACTTT; cdr3_aa: CASSLTSTAANSPLHF
j_call: TRBJ2-5; clone_size: NA; d_call: NA; v_call: TRBV11-2; cdr3_nt: TGTGCCAGCAGCTTAGATGCTTCCCGGGGACCTAGGTACTTC; cdr3_aa: CASSLDASRGPRYF
j_call: TRBJ2-6; clone_size: NA; d_call: NA; v_call: TRBV29-1; cdr3_nt: TGCAGCGTTGAAGGACGGCCTGGGGCCAACGTCCTGACTTTC; cdr3_aa: CSVEGRPGANVLTF
j_call: TRBJ2-3; clone_size: many; d_call: NA; v_call: TRBV7-2; cdr3_nt: TGTGCCAGCAGCCAAACAATAAGTAGAGTAGTTTCTATCACAGATACGCAGTATTTT; cdr3_aa: CASSQTISRVVSITDTQYF
j_call: TRBJ2-7; clone_size: NA; d_call: NA; v_call: TRBV6-4; cdr3_nt: TGTGCCAGCAGCCACGGGCAGGGACCCTACGAGCAGTACTTC; cdr3_aa: CASSHGQGPYEQYF
j_call: TRBJ2-3; clone_size: few; d_call: NA; v_call: TRBV5-1; cdr3_nt: TGCGCCAGCAGCACAGACCCACCGCGGGGCACAGATACGCAGTATTTT; cdr3_aa: CASSTDPPRGTDTQYF
j_call: TRBJ2-5; clone_size: few; d_call: TRBD1; v_call: TRBV29-1; cdr3_nt: TGCAGCGCTAGGGACAGGCCGAGGGGAACCCAGTACTTC; cdr3_aa: CSARDRPRGTQYF
j_call: TRBJ2-7; clone_size: many; d_call: NA; v_call: TRBV7-6; cdr3_nt: TGTGCCAGCAGCACCAATGACTACGAGCAGTACTTC; cdr3_aa: CASSTNDYEQYF
j_call: TRBJ2-2; clone_size: many; d_call: TRBD1; v_call: TRBV7-9; cdr3_nt: TGTGCCACCGAGGACAGGGGCAGATTTAGCGCCGGGGAGCTGTTTTTT; cdr3_aa: CATEDRGRFSAGELFF
j_call: TRBJ2-5; clone_size: NA; d_call: NA; v_call: TRBV20-1; cdr3_nt: TGCAGTGCGCTCCCCTGGGGGCGGTTGAGGGAGACCCAGTACTTC; cdr3_aa: CSALPWGRLRETQYF
j_call: TRBJ2-7; clone_size: NA; d_call: NA; v_call: TRBV5-1; cdr3_nt: TGCGCCAGCAGCTTGGGGGCAGGGAACGAGCAGTACTTC; cdr3_aa: CASSLGAGNEQYF
j_call: TRBJ2-3; clone_size: many; d_call: TRBD2; v_call: TRBV20-1; cdr3_nt: TGCAGTGCTGGGACGTTTGAACTAGCGGGAGGTTCCTATACGCAGTATTTT; cdr3_aa: CSAGTFELAGGSYTQYF
j_call: TRBJ2-6; clone_size: many; d_call: TRBD2; v_call: TRBV7-2; cdr3_nt: TGTGCCAGCAGCTTAGTACTAGCGCAAGGGGCCAACGTCCTGACTTTC; cdr3_aa: CASSLVLAQGANVLTF
j_call: TRBJ2-3; clone_size: NA; d_call: NA; v_call: TRBV24-1; cdr3_nt: TGTGCCTCATCAAGAGTGAATGAAGATACGCAGTATTTT; cdr3_aa: CASSRVNEDTQYF